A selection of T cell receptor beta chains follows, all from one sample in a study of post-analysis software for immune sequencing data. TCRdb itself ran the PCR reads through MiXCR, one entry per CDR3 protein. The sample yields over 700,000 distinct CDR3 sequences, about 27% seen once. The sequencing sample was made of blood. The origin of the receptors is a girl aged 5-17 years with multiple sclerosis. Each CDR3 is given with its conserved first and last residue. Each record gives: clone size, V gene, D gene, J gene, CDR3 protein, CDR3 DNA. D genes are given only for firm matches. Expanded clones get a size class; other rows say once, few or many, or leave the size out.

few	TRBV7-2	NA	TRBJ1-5	CASSPQDSYNQPQHF	TGTGCCAGCAGCCCTCAGGACAGTTACAATCAGCCCCAGCATTTT
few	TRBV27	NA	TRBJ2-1	CASSLFGNEQFF	TGTGCCAGCAGTTTATTTGGGAATGAGCAGTTCTTC
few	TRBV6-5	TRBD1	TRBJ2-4	CASSSGQGLAKNIQYF	TGTGCCAGCAGTTCCGGACAGGGACTAGCCAAAAACATTCAGTACTTC
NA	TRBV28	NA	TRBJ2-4	CASSSPGTGIAKNIQYF	TGTGCCAGCAGCTCCCCCGGGACGGGGATAGCCAAAAACATTCAGTACTTC
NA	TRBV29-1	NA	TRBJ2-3	CSVVEVLGTDTQYF	TGCAGCGTTGTGGAAGTTCTGGGCACAGATACGCAGTATTTT
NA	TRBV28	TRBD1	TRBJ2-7	CASRNHRGKKARDEQYF	TGTGCCAGCAGGAATCACAGGGGGAAAAAGGCCCGCGACGAGCAGTACTTC
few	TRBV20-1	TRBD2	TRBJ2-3	CSGLAGGSDTQYF	TGCAGCGGACTAGCGGGAGGCTCAGATACGCAGTATTTT
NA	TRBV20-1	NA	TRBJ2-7	CSHRGPQGGYEQYF	TGCAGTCACAGAGGGCCCCAGGGGGGATACGAGCAGTACTTC
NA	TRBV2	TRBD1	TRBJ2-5	CASRSSTGAETQYF	TGTGCCAGCAGGTCATCGACAGGGGCGGAGACCCAGTACTTC
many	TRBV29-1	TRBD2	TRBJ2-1	CSVERTRGYNEQFF	TGCAGCGTTGAGAGGACTAGGGGCTACAATGAGCAGTTCTTC
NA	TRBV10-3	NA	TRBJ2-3	CAISDILGQNTDTQYF	TGTGCCATCAGTGATATTCTTGGGCAGAACACAGATACGCAGTATTTT
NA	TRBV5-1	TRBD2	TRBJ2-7	CASSLGGLGSYEQYF	TGCGCCAGCAGCTTGGGAGGACTAGGAAGCTACGAGCAGTACTTC
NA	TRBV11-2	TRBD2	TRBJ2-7	CASSGGRTSGSYNEQYF	TGTGCCAGCAGCGGCGGAAGAACTAGCGGGAGCTACAATGAGCAGTACTTC
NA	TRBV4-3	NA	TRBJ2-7	CASSFGGSYERYF	TGCGCCAGCAGCTTTGGCGGCTCCTACGAGCGGTACTTC
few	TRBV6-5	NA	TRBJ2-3	CASSGGASTDTQYF	TGTGCCAGCAGTGGGGGAGCTAGCACAGATACGCAGTATTTT
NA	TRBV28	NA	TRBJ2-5	CASSWRYQETQYF	TGTGCCAGCAGTTGGAGGTACCAAGAGACCCAGTACTTC
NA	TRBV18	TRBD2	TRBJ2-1	CASSLLAPSGDEQFF	TGTGCCAGCTCACTTCTAGCCCCAAGCGGGGATGAGCAGTTCTTC
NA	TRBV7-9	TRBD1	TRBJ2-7	CASSLSQGFDEQYF	TGTGCCAGCAGCTTATCACAGGGGTTCGACGAGCAGTACTTC
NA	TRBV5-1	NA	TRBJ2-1	CASYLGGSSYNEQFF	TGCGCCAGCTATCTGGGCGGTAGCTCCTACAATGAGCAGTTCTTC
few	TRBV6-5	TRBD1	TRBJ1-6	CASSGTGSGNSPLHF	TGTGCCAGCAGTGGGACAGGGAGCGGCAATTCACCCCTCCACTTT
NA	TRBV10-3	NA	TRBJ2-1	CATNDKSGEQFF	TGTGCCACCAATGATAAGTCGGGTGAGCAGTTCTTC
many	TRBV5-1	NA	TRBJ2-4	CASSLGQSNIQYF	TGCGCCAGCAGCTTGGGGCAGAGCAACATTCAGTACTTC
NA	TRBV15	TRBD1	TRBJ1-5	CATSRGQGEISNQPQHF	TGTGCCACCAGCAGGGGACAGGGAGAAATCAGCAATCAGCCCCAGCATTTT
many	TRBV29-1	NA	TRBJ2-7	CSVEGSGLYEQYF	TGCAGCGTTGAAGGTTCGGGACTCTACGAGCAGTACTTC
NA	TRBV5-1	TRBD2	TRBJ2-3	CASSLYPLAGDTDTQYF	TGCGCCAGCAGCTTGTACCCACTAGCGGGGGACACAGATACGCAGTATTTT
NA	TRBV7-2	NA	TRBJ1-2	CASSFDGFNYGYTF	TGTGCCAGCAGCTTTGACGGTTTTAACTATGGCTACACCTTC
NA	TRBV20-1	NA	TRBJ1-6	CSALPAGDSPPHF	TGCAGTGCCCTCCCGGCCGGGGATTCACCCCCCCACTTT
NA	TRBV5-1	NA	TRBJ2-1	CASSPRDFTTCNEQFF	TGCGCCAGCAGCCCGAGGGACTTCACAACCTGCAATGAGCAGTTCTTC
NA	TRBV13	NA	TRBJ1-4	CASAQVGEKLFF	TGTGCCAGCGCCCAGGTCGGAGAAAAACTGTTTTTT
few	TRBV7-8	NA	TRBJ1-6	CASTHRRGGVQNSPLHF	TGTGCCAGCACCCATCGGCGGGGGGGAGTTCAGAATTCACCCCTCCACTTT
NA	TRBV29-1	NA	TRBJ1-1	CSGFVGELNTEAFF	TGCAGCGGCTTCGTCGGGGAACTAAACACTGAAGCTTTCTTT
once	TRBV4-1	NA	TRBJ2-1	CASSQVPEWANEQFF	TGCGCCAGCAGCCAAGTTCCCGAGTGGGCCAATGAGCAGTTCTTC
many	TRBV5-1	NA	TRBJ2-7	CASSLIGLVPFLSDEQYF	TGCGCCAGCAGCCTGATCGGGCTAGTCCCGTTTCTTTCGGACGAGCAGTACTTC
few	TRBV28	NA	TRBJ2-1	CASSPSGQSYNEQFF	TGTGCCAGCAGCCCGAGCGGGCAATCCTACAATGAGCAGTTCTTC
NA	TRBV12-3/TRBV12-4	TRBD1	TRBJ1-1	CASSSINRGTEAFF	TGTGCCAGCAGTTCCATCAACAGGGGCACTGAAGCTTTCTTT
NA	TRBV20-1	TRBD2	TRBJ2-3	CSANPSGHSTDTQYF	TGCAGTGCCAACCCTAGCGGGCATAGCACAGATACGCAGTATTTT
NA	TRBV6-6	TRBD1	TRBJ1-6	CASSRTGVLNSPLHF	TGTGCCAGCAGCAGAACAGGGGTCCTAAATTCACCCCTCCACTTT
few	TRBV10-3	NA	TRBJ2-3	CAISATAPTDTQYF	TGTGCCATCAGTGCCACGGCACCCACAGATACGCAGTATTTT
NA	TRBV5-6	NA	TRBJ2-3	CASSLGTLDGDTQYF	TGTGCCAGCAGCCTAGGGACCTTGGATGGCGATACGCAGTATTTT
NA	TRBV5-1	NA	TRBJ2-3	CASSPGSPSTDTQYF	TGCGCCAGCAGCCCGGGGAGTCCTAGCACAGATACGCAGTATTTT
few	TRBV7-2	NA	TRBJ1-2	CASSPSGPLSYGYTF	TGTGCCAGCAGCCCGTCGGGCCCGCTATCATATGGCTACACCTTC
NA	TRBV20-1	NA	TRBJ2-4	CSAEGRLLAKNIQYF	TGCAGTGCCGAGGGACGCTTACTAGCCAAAAACATTCAGTACTTC
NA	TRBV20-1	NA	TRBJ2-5	CSALAGMQGETQYF	TGCAGTGCTTTGGCAGGGATGCAGGGGGAGACCCAGTACTTC
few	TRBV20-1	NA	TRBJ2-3	CSANPRAGSTDTQYF	TGCAGTGCTAACCCCCGGGCGGGAAGCACAGATACGCAGTATTTT
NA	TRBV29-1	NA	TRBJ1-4	CSVAEGANEKLFF	TGCAGCGTTGCCGAGGGGGCTAATGAAAAACTGTTTTTT
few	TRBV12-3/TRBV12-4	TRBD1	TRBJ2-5	CASSLTGAAETQYF	TGTGCCAGCAGCCTGACAGGGGCCGCGGAGACCCAGTACTTC
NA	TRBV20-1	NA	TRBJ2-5	CSARDGRGAGETQYF	TGCAGTGCTAGAGATGGTCGGGGGGCCGGAGAGACCCAGTACTTC
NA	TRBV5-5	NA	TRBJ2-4	CASSFSGTVAKNIQYF	TGTGCCAGCAGCTTCTCCGGTACAGTGGCCAAAAACATTCAGTACTTC
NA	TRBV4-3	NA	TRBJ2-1	CASSQDGLNYNEQFF	TGCGCCAGCAGCCAAGATGGGCTCAACTACAATGAGCAGTTCTTC
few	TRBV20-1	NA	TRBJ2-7	CSASSRSSYEQYF	TGCAGTGCTTCCAGCAGGAGCTCCTACGAGCAGTACTTC
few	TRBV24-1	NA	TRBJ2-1	CATSEDGAWGSSYNEQFF	TGTGCCACCAGTGAGGATGGAGCCTGGGGAAGCTCCTACAATGAGCAGTTCTTC
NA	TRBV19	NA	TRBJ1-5	CASNEGGQPQHF	TGTGCCAGTAATGAGGGAGGCCAGCCCCAGCATTTT
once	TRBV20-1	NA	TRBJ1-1	CSARVNERGTEAFF	TGCAGTGCTAGAGTAAACGAAAGGGGCACTGAAGCTTTCTTT